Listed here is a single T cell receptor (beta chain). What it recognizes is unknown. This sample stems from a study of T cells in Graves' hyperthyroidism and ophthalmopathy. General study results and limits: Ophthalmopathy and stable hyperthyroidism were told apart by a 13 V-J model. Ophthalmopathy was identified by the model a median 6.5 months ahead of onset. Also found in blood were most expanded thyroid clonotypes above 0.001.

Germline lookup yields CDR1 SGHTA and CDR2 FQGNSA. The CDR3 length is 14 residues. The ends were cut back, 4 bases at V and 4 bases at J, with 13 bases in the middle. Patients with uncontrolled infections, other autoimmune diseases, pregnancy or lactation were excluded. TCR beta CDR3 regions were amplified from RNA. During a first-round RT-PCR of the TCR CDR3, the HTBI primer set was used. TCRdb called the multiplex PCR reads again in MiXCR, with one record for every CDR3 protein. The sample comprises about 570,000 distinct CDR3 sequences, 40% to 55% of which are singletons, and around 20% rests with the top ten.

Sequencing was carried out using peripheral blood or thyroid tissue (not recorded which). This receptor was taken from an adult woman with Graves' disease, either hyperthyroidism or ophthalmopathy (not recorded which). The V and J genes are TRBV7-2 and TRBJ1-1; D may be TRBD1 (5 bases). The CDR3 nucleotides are TGTGCCAGCAGCTCAGGGCCAAGGAGCACTGAAGCTTTCTTT. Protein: CASSSGPRSTEAFF.